These T cell receptor beta chains were read from a single sample in a study of HIV-infected patients and healthy controls. Via MiXCR, TCRdb re-called the 5' RACE reads, giving one row per CDR3 protein. Of over 55,000 distinct CDR3 sequences detected, 16% appear once; the ten largest clones hold around 6%. The sample consisted of CD4+ T cells from blood. The receptors derive from a human donor in good health. Both conserved end residues are trimmed from each CDR3. Each record gives: J gene, V gene, CDR3 protein.

j_gene: TRBJ2-3
v_gene: TRBV7-9
CDR3aa: ASSPKGGQGTDTQY

j_gene: TRBJ2-1
v_gene: TRBV6-1
CDR3aa: ASSEGLFEF

j_gene: TRBJ1-2
v_gene: TRBV6-2/TRBV6-3
CDR3aa: ASSYTGTAGYT

j_gene: TRBJ1-2
v_gene: TRBV30
CDR3aa: AWSVQRTMGQGAGGYT

j_gene: TRBJ2-1
v_gene: TRBV24-1
CDR3aa: ATSRTSGYNEQF

j_gene: TRBJ2-5
v_gene: TRBV20-1
CDR3aa: SARRTGYNKETQY

j_gene: TRBJ1-1
v_gene: TRBV12-3/TRBV12-4
CDR3aa: ASKLEEGTEAF

j_gene: TRBJ1-2
v_gene: TRBV20-1
CDR3aa: SASLPGQGPAGYGYT

j_gene: TRBJ1-6
v_gene: TRBV4-2
CDR3aa: ASSQEGHSPLH

j_gene: TRBJ2-5
v_gene: TRBV7-8
CDR3aa: ASSGDRLAAVSQTQY

j_gene: TRBJ2-1
v_gene: TRBV7-6
CDR3aa: ASSPGTSGKSYNEQF

j_gene: TRBJ2-3
v_gene: TRBV27
CDR3aa: ASSLPGQGSGTQY

j_gene: TRBJ1-2
v_gene: TRBV14
CDR3aa: ASSPNNYGYT

j_gene: TRBJ2-5
v_gene: TRBV12-3/TRBV12-4
CDR3aa: ASSLGQISETQY

j_gene: TRBJ1-2
v_gene: TRBV7-2
CDR3aa: ASSLRLDRQGRSGYT

j_gene: TRBJ2-2
v_gene: TRBV6-2/TRBV6-3
CDR3aa: ASSWGGTGELF

j_gene: TRBJ2-7
v_gene: TRBV18
CDR3aa: ASSLTGSTALRETYEQY

j_gene: TRBJ1-5
v_gene: TRBV18
CDR3aa: ASSPAGIDRPQH

j_gene: TRBJ2-6
v_gene: TRBV2
CDR3aa: ASSETPPSGANVLT

j_gene: TRBJ2-4
v_gene: TRBV19
CDR3aa: ASLERSGNIQY

j_gene: TRBJ1-2
v_gene: TRBV28
CDR3aa: ASRSPHYGYT